This is a list of T cell receptor beta chains from one sample in a study of T cell changes during pregnancy in multiple sclerosis. Clones were read by immunoSEQ multiplex PCR, and TCRdb kept only the in-frame ones, dropping some. The table includes about 81,000 clones, about 94% detected once. This specimen was peripheral blood, taken in the third trimester of pregnancy. These receptor sequences come from a female donor with multiple sclerosis, enrolled in a pregnancy study. Both conserved end residues are part of each CDR3. A D gene is named only where the DNA matches it firmly. Clone size is given for some rows only: seen once, a few or many times, or a class if the clone is expanded.

V gene	D gene	J gene	clone size	CDR3 protein	CDR3 DNA
TRBV9	NA	TRBJ1-2	NA	CASSVNFGSYTF	TGTGCCAGCAGCGTAAACTTCGGGAGCTACACCTTC
TRBV27	NA	TRBJ2-5	NA	CASSLGGGPQETQYF	TGTGCCAGCAGTTTAGGCGGGGGCCCCCAAGAGACCCAGTACTTC
TRBV29-1	TRBD1	TRBJ2-1	NA	CSGSEGAYEQFF	TGCAGCGGCTCTGAGGGGGCCTATGAGCAGTTCTTC
TRBV5-4	NA	TRBJ2-1	NA	CASSARVEQFF	TGTGCCAGCAGCGCCAGGGTGGAGCAGTTCTTC
TRBV7-8	NA	TRBJ2-5	NA	CASSLGWGQQETQYF	TGTGCCAGCAGCTTAGGGTGGGGACAACAAGAGACCCAGTACTTC
TRBV2	NA	TRBJ2-5	NA	CASRGLDMEGETQYF	TGTGCCAGCAGAGGTTTGGACATGGAAGGGGAGACCCAGTACTTC
TRBV9	NA	TRBJ1-1	NA	CASAPGAGVAEAFF	TGTGCCAGCGCCCCCGGGGCAGGGGTAGCTGAAGCTTTCTTT
TRBV27	NA	TRBJ1-5	NA	CASGERQANQPQHF	TGTGCCAGCGGTGAGCGGCAGGCCAATCAGCCCCAGCATTTT
TRBV6-4	NA	TRBJ2-3	NA	CASSEPHRGSADTQYF	TGTGCCAGCAGTGAACCACACCGGGGGAGCGCAGATACGCAGTATTTT
TRBV11-2	NA	TRBJ2-7	NA	CASSLGSGSNYEQYF	TGTGCCAGCAGCTTAGGGTCCGGGAGCAACTACGAGCAGTACTTC
TRBV9	NA	TRBJ2-7	NA	CASSVAGLTGEQYF	TGTGCCAGCAGCGTAGCCGGGTTAACTGGCGAGCAGTACTTC
TRBV6-4	TRBD2	TRBJ2-1	NA	CASGAGGLDEQFF	TGTGCCAGCGGGGCGGGGGGTCTCGATGAGCAGTTCTTC
TRBV6-1	TRBD1	TRBJ1-6	once	CATVRQGHNSPLHF	TGTGCCACCGTAAGACAGGGCCATAATTCACCCCTCCACTTT
TRBV5-1	NA	TRBJ2-3	NA	CASSSTGRRTDTQYF	TGCGCCAGCAGCTCGACAGGGAGGCGCACAGATACGCAGTATTTT
TRBV4-2	NA	TRBJ1-3	NA	CASSQVKGQSSGNTIYF	TGTGCCAGCAGCCAAGTAAAAGGACAGAGCTCTGGAAACACCATATATTTT
TRBV13	NA	TRBJ1-2	NA	CARLPPNFNYGYTF	TGTGCCAGACTCCCGCCCAACTTTAACTATGGCTACACCTTC
TRBV30	NA	TRBJ2-1	NA	CAWSAPGLDNEQFF	TGTGCCTGGAGTGCCCCGGGACTTGACAATGAGCAGTTCTTC
TRBV6-1	NA	TRBJ2-2	NA	CASSEYPGTGELFF	TGTGCCAGCAGTGAGTACCCGGGGACCGGGGAGCTGTTTTTT
TRBV2	TRBD1	TRBJ1-4	once	CASRGTGQNEKLFF	TGTGCCAGCAGAGGGACAGGGCAGAATGAAAAACTGTTTTTT
TRBV9	NA	TRBJ2-7	NA	CASSVVPSSSYEQYF	TGTGCCAGCAGCGTAGTTCCTAGCTCGTCCTACGAGCAGTACTTC
TRBV19	NA	TRBJ2-1	NA	CATTAGNEQFF	TGTGCCACAACAGCGGGCAATGAGCAGTTCTTC
TRBV7-2	TRBD1	TRBJ1-2	NA	CASSYRQGGYGYTF	TGTGCCAGCAGCTACCGACAGGGGGGCTATGGCTACACCTTC
TRBV10-3	NA	TRBJ2-7	NA	CAIRSGESSYEQYF	TGTGCCATCAGATCCGGGGAAAGCTCCTACGAGCAGTACTTC
TRBV5-4	NA	TRBJ2-2	NA	CASSPARRDTGELFF	TGTGCCAGCAGCCCGGCCCGCAGGGATACCGGGGAGCTGTTTTTT
TRBV18	NA	TRBJ2-2	NA	CASSPQTYPNTGELFF	TGTGCCAGCTCACCACAGACATACCCGAACACCGGGGAGCTGTTTTTT
TRBV19	NA	TRBJ1-1	NA	CASSIQANTEAFF	TGTGCCAGTAGTATACAGGCGAACACTGAAGCTTTCTTT
TRBV30	NA	TRBJ2-3	NA	CAWPDGDTQYF	TGTGCCTGGCCCGACGGGGATACGCAGTATTTT
TRBV10-3	TRBD1	TRBJ2-1	NA	CAISTAGQGINEQFF	TGTGCCATCAGTACAGCGGGACAGGGAATCAATGAGCAGTTCTTC
TRBV7-9	TRBD1	TRBJ1-2	NA	CASSFPTGGHYGYTF	TGTGCCAGCAGCTTCCCGACAGGGGGCCACTATGGCTACACCTTC
TRBV11-2	NA	TRBJ1-1	NA	CASSLGLRAVGTEAFF	TGTGCCAGCAGCTTAGGCCTCAGAGCGGTGGGCACTGAAGCTTTCTTT
TRBV11-1	TRBD2	TRBJ2-5	NA	CASSSTSGGSKETQYF	TGTGCCAGCAGCTCGACTAGCGGGGGTTCTAAGGAGACCCAGTACTTC
TRBV2	TRBD2	TRBJ2-3	NA	CASSDSSGGWDTQYF	TGTGCCAGCAGTGATTCTAGCGGGGGGTGGGATACGCAGTATTTT
TRBV4-1	TRBD1	TRBJ2-5	once	CASSQDGTVETQYF	TGCGCCAGCAGCCAAGACGGGACAGTAGAGACCCAGTACTTC
TRBV19	NA	TRBJ1-1	NA	CASTQPGQRRNTEAFF	TGTGCCAGTACACAACCGGGACAAAGAAGGAACACTGAAGCTTTCTTT
TRBV29-1	TRBD1	TRBJ2-3	NA	CSVLDRLRTDTQYF	TGCAGCGTCCTGGACAGGCTTAGGACAGATACGCAGTATTTT
TRBV19	NA	TRBJ2-7	NA	CASSMGSYEQYF	TGTGCCAGTAGTATGGGGAGCTACGAGCAGTACTTC
TRBV5-1	NA	TRBJ2-7	NA	CASSLEPGVSYEQYF	TGCGCCAGCAGCTTGGAGCCGGGGGTGTCCTACGAGCAGTACTTC
TRBV19	NA	TRBJ1-1	NA	CASSPRVWSNTEAFF	TGTGCCAGTAGTCCCCGGGTGTGGTCGAACACTGAAGCTTTCTTT
TRBV19	TRBD1	TRBJ1-1	NA	CASSISLGQGTGEAFF	TGTGCCAGTAGTATTTCTCTGGGACAGGGGACCGGGGAAGCTTTCTTT
TRBV6-5	NA	TRBJ2-7	few	CASGPSYEQYF	TGTGCCAGCGGCCCCTCCTACGAGCAGTACTTC
TRBV9	TRBD2	TRBJ2-2	NA	CASSVAGTSGGPSNTGELFF	TGTGCCAGCAGCGTAGCCGGGACTAGCGGGGGCCCATCGAACACCGGGGAGCTGTTTTTT
TRBV19	NA	TRBJ2-5	once	CASSRGGEGLGETQYF	TGTGCCAGTAGTAGAGGGGGGGAGGGCTTAGGGGAGACCCAGTACTTC
TRBV11-3	TRBD1	TRBJ1-1	few	CASGPSGGMVTEAFF	TGTGCCAGCGGCCCATCAGGGGGGATGGTCACTGAAGCTTTCTTT
TRBV7-2	TRBD1	TRBJ1-4	NA	CASSSDRGNEKLFF	TGTGCCAGCAGCTCCGACAGGGGGAACGAAAAACTGTTTTTT
TRBV10-1	NA	TRBJ2-3	NA	CASSEEQGGADTQYF	TGCGCCAGCAGTGAGGAACAGGGCGGCGCAGATACGCAGTATTTT
TRBV29-1	NA	TRBJ2-4	NA	CSGQGSDPPGDIQYF	TGCAGCGGCCAAGGATCGGACCCCCCCGGGGACATTCAGTACTTC
TRBV11-3	TRBD2	TRBJ2-1	NA	CASSLRLAGDNEQFF	TGTGCCAGCAGCTTAAGACTAGCGGGAGACAATGAGCAGTTCTTC
TRBV21-1	NA	TRBJ1-2	once	CASSKGGLGHGYTF	TGTGCCAGCAGCAAAGGGGGACTAGGTCATGGCTACACCTTC
TRBV19	TRBD1	TRBJ2-2	NA	CASSMGPYRDRGANTGELFF	TGTGCCAGTAGTATGGGTCCTTACCGGGACAGGGGTGCGAACACCGGGGAGCTGTTTTTT
TRBV5-8	NA	TRBJ2-1	NA	CASSLRGINNNEQFF	TGTGCCAGCAGCTTGAGAGGTATCAACAACAATGAGCAGTTCTTC
TRBV5-1	NA	TRBJ2-1	NA	CASSLASGGRYNEQFF	TGCGCCAGCAGCTTGGCGTCAGGAGGGCGGTACAATGAGCAGTTCTTC
TRBV7-2	TRBD2	TRBJ2-7	NA	CASSRLAGARSYEQYF	TGTGCCAGCAGCAGATTAGCGGGGGCGCGCTCCTACGAGCAGTACTTC
TRBV27	NA	TRBJ1-4	NA	CASTSYHAGNEKLFF	TGTGCCAGCACCTCTTACCACGCAGGGAATGAAAAACTGTTTTTT
TRBV29-1	TRBD1	TRBJ2-3	NA	CSTHRGDTQYF	TGCAGCACCCACAGGGGGGATACGCAGTATTTT